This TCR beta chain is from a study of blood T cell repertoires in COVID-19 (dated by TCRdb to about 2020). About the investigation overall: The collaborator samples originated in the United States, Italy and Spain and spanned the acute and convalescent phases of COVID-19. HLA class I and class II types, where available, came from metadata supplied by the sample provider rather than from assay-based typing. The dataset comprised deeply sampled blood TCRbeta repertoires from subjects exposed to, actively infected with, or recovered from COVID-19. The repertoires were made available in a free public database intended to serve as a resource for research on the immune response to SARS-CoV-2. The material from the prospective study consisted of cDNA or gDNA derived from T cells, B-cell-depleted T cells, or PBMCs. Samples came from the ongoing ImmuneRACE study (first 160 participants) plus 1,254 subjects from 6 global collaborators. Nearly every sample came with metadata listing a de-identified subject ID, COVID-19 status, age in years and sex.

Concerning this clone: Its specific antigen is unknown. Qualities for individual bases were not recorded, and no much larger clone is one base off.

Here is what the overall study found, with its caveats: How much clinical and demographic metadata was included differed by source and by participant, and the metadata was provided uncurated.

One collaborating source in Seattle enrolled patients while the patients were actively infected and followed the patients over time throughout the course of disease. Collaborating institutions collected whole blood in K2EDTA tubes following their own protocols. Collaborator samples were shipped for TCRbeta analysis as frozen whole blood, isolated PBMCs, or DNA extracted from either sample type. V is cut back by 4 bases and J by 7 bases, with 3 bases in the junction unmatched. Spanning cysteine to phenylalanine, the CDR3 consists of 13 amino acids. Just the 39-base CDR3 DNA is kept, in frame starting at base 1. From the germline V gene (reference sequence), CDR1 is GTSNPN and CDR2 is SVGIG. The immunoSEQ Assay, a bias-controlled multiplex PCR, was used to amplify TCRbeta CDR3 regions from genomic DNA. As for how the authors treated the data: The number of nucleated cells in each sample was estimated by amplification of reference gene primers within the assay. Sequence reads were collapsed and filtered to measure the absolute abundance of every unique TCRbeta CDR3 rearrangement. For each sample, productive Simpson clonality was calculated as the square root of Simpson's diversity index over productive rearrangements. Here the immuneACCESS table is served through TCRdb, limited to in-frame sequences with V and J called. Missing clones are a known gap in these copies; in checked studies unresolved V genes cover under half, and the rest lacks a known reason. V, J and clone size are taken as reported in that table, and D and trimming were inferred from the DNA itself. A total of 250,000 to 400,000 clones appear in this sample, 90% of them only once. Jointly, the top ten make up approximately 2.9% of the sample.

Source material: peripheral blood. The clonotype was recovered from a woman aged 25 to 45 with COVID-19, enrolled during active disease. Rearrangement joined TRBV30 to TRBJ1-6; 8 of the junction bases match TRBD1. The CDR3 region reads CAWNTGGNSPLHF. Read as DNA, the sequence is TGTGCCTGGAATACAGGGGGAAATTCACCCCTCCACTTT.